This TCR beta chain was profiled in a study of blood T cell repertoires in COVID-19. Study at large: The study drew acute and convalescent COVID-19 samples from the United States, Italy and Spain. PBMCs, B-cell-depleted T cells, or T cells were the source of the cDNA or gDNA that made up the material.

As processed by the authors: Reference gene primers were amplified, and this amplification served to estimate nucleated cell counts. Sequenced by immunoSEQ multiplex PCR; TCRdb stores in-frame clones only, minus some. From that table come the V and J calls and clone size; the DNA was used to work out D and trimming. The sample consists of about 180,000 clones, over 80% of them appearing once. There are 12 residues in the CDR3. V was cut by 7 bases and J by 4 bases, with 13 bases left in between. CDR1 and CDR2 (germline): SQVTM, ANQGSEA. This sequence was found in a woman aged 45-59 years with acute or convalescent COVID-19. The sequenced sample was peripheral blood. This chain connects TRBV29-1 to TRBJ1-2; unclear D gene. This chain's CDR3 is CSAENLFYGYTF. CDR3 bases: TGCAGCGCGGAAAATCTCTTCTATGGCTACACCTTC.